One and the same sample provided the 20 T cell receptor beta chains below, sequenced in a study of CD8 T cells in Susac syndrome. RNA in amounts of about 0.5 to 1 ug was reverse transcribed with random hexamers. TCRdb recomputed calls from the immunoSEQ multiplex PCR reads with MiXCR, one row per CDR3 protein. The profile shows under 200,000 distinct CDR3 sequences, approximately 95% of them singletons. Material: CD8+ T cells from PBMCs. The receptors shown here come from a human donor with multiple sclerosis.

The genes are TRBV27 and TRBJ2-1, with TRBD1 as a possible D gene (5 bases). This CDR3 is built from 13 residues. V gave up 10 bases and J gave up 1 base, with 11 bases separating them. Germline assignment: CDR1 MNHEY and CDR2 SMNVEV (reference sequence). The CDR3 sequence is CATRQTSYNEQFF. DNA for the CDR3: TGTGCCACCAGACAGACATCCTACAATGAGCAGTTCTTC.

V gene TRBV23-1 combines with J gene TRBJ2-1; D is ambiguous. TRBV23-1 has ORF status, its function being uncertain. Trimming pared 11 bases from V and 4 bases from J, leaving 15 bases between. The CDR3 consists of 13 residues. The CDR3 bases are TGCGCCGGCCGTTGTATAAGGTACAATGAGCAGTTCTTC. Protein: CAGRCIRYNEQFF.

V is TRBV5-6 and J is TRBJ2-5; D assignment may be TRBD1 or TRBD2 (5 bases each). From germline, CDR1 is SGHDT and CDR2 YYEEEE. The V end was cut by 3 bases, the J end by 5 bases, with 11 bases between. The CDR3 runs 13 residues. CDR3 nucleotides: TGTGCCAGCAGCTGGGACCGACTCGAGACCCAGTACTTC. This translates into CASSWDRLETQYF.

The chain combines TRBV29-1 with TRBJ2-7, with D uncertain. The CDR3 is 11 residues long. Deletions cut 5 bases from V and 3 bases from J, with 8 bases between. Germline assignment: CDR1 SQVTM and CDR2 ANQGSEA. The CDR3 region has the DNA TGCAGCGTTCTATTAAACTACGAGCAGTACTTC. Protein sequence: CSVLLNYEQYF.

This chain joins TRBV29-1 and TRBJ2-1, with D tentatively TRBD2 (6 bases). CDR1 is SQVTM and CDR2 is ANQGSEA in the germline V gene. Trimming removed 7 bases at V and 8 bases at J, with 18 bases between. CDR3 length equals 13 residues. The CDR3 DNA follows: TGCAGCGCGTCGGAGGGCCGAGGCGATGAGCAGTTCTTC. Translated, it gives CSASEGRGDEQFF.

This clonotype has only a few counts. The chain couples TRBV3-1 to TRBJ2-5; perhaps TRBD1 as D (6 bases). Germline CDR1 is LGHDT and CDR2 is YNNKEL (reference sequence). Trimming left V 0 bases short and J 0 bases short, with 8 bases between. The CDR3 has 15 residues. The CDR3: CASSQDPGDQETQYF. The CDR3 DNA follows: TGTGCCAGCAGCCAAGATCCAGGGGACCAAGAGACCCAGTACTTC.

The chain couples TRBV28 to TRBJ2-7, with TRBD1 as a possible D gene (8 bases). Trimming left V 4 bases short and J 5 bases short, with 21 bases between. CDR1 and CDR2 (germline): MDHEN, SYDVKM. The CDR3 spans 16 residues. CDR3 DNA: TGTGCCAGCAGTTCCTGGGGGGGACAGGCCCCTGACGAGCAGTACTTC. Translating gives CASSSWGGQAPDEQYF.

The chain combines TRBV27 with TRBJ1-1; D is undetermined. Trimming removed 6 bases at V and 2 bases at J, with 10 bases between. Germline assignment: CDR1 MNHEY and CDR2 SMNVEV (reference sequence). CDR3 size: 13 residues. The CDR3: CASSLSDNTEAFF. The CDR3 DNA is TGTGCCAGCAGCCTTTCGGATAACACTGAAGCTTTCTTT.

The V gene is TRBV2, the J gene TRBJ2-7, with a tentative D call TRBD1 (6 bases). V lost 6 bases, J lost 6 bases, and 15 bases lay in between. This CDR3 comprises 13 residues. CDR1 SNHLY and CDR2 FYNNEI come from the germline V gene. The CDR3 DNA follows: TGTGCCAGCAGAGAAAGACAGGTTATCGAGCAGTACTTC. Protein sequence: CASRERQVIEQYF. The full variable domain, completed using reference TRBV2 and TRBJ2-7, is EPEVTQTPSHQVTQMGQEVILRCVPISNHLYFYWYRQILGQKVEFLVSFYNNEISEKSEIFDDQFSVERPDGSNFTLKIRSTKLEDSAMYFCASRERQVIEQYFGPGTRLTVT.

This clonotype was picked up one time. The V and J genes are TRBV20-1 and TRBJ2-1, with D possibly being TRBD1 (6 bases). With 6 bases removed from V and 9 bases from J, the gap between germline ends came to 18 bases. Germline lookup yields CDR1 DFQATT and CDR2 SNEGSKA (reference sequence). CDR3 size: 13 residues. CDR3 amino acids: CSARAQGRIEQFF. CDR3 coding DNA: TGCAGTGCCCGGGCACAGGGAAGGATTGAGCAGTTCTTC.

This sequence joins TRBV10-2 and TRBJ1-1; D gene uncertain. CDR3 length: 12 amino acids. Per the germline V gene, CDR1 is WSHSY and CDR2 is SAAADI. The V end was cut by 6 bases, the J end by 5 bases, with 10 bases between. CDR3 bases: TGCGCCAGCAGGGGTGATAGGACTGAAGCTTTCTTT. Translated, it gives CASRGDRTEAFF.

This chain uses TRBV12-5 with TRBJ2-7, with D hard to call. Germline CDR1 LGHNT, CDR2 FRNRAP. The germline V and J ends were trimmed by 6 bases and 4 bases, with 10 bases remaining between them. This CDR3 has 12 residues. For the CDR3, the DNA is TGTGCTAGTGGCCCTAATCAATACGAGCAGTACTTC. It specifies CASGPNQYEQYF.

This chain uses TRBV14 with TRBJ2-2; no clear D. The CDR3 covers 13 residues. The ends were cut back, 2 bases at V and 2 bases at J, with 3 bases in the middle. The germline CDR1 and CDR2 sequences are SGHDN and FVKESK. The CDR3 is CASSQYNTGELFF. The CDR3 DNA reads as TGTGCCAGCAGCCAATATAACACCGGGGAGCTGTTTTTT.

V and J are TRBV30 and TRBJ2-2; D call uncertain. The CDR3 length is 20 residues. V lost 2 bases and J lost 4, with 29 bases in between. The germline CDR1 and CDR2 sequences are GTSNPN and SVGIG (reference sequence). For the CDR3, the DNA is TGTGCCTGGAGTCCCACCGTACGTAGGAGCGACCAAAGGGTCACCGGGGAGCTGTTTTTT. This gives the protein CAWSPTVRRSDQRVTGELFF. The entire variable domain, with the rest obtained from reference TRBV30 and TRBJ2-2, is as follows: SQTIHQWPATLVQPVGSPLSLECTVEGTSNPNLYWYRQAAGRGLQLLFYSVGIGQISSEVPQNLSASRPQDRQFILSSKKLLLSDSGFYLCAWSPTVRRSDQRVTGELFFGEGSRLTVL.

The chain employs TRBV11-2 and TRBJ1-5; 8 bases map to TRBD1. V was pared by 4 bases and J by 4 bases, with 6 bases of the junction left unmatched. The CDR3 covers 15 residues. The germline V gene has CDR1 SGHAT and CDR2 FQNNGV. The CDR3 here is CASSSSTGANQPQHF. CDR3 bases: TGTGCCAGCAGCTCGTCGACAGGGGCGAATCAGCCCCAGCATTTT.

The chain carries TRBV28 and TRBJ2-1, with 11 bases aligning to TRBD1. Germline V gene data show CDR1 as MDHEN and CDR2 as SYDVKM. With V trimmed by 6 bases and J by 8 bases, 9 bases remained unmatched. This CDR3 has 15 residues. For the CDR3, the DNA is TGTGCCAGCAGACCAAGGACAGGGGGCAGCGATGAGCAGTTCTTC. Translated, it gives CASRPRTGGSDEQFF. Together with reference TRBV28 and TRBJ2-1, the CDR3 gives the full variable domain: DVKVTQSSRYLVKRTGEKVFLECVQDMDHENMFWYRQDPGLGLRLIYFSYDVKMKEKGDIPEGYSVSREKKERFSLILESASTNQTSMYLCASRPRTGGSDEQFFGPGTRLTVL.

This chain uses TRBV3-1 with TRBJ1-6; D is possibly TRBD1 (5 bases). V gave up 0 bases and J gave up 0 bases, with 9 bases separating them. In germline, CDR1 is LGHDT, CDR2 YNNKEL (reference sequence). This CDR3 has 17 amino acids. The CDR3 region is CASSQERGPSYNSPLHF. In DNA, the CDR3 is TGTGCCAGCAGCCAAGAGAGGGGACCCTCCTATAATTCACCCCTCCACTTT.

V and J are TRBV20-1 and TRBJ2-1; 9 nucleotides align to TRBD2. Unmatched junction bases numbered 4, after V lost 2 bases and J lost 5 bases. The CDR3 contains 14 residues. Germline V CDR1 and CDR2: DFQATT, SNEGSKA (reference sequence). CDR3 in DNA: TGCAGTGCTAGATATAGCGGGGGACACAATGAGCAGTTCTTC. Its protein product is CSARYSGGHNEQFF.

The rearrangement uses TRBV3-1 and TRBJ1-1, with TRBD1 identical over 7 bases. V lost 0 bases to trimming and J lost 6 bases; unmatched junction nucleotides: 4. This CDR3 comprises 14 residues. Germline V gives CDR1 LGHDT, CDR2 YNNKEL (reference sequence). The CDR3 DNA follows: TGTGCCAGCAGCCAAGAACAGGGGAGGGCTGAAGCTTTCTTT. Protein: CASSQEQGRAEAFF. The full variable domain, rest sourced from reference TRBV3-1 and TRBJ1-1, is DTAVSQTPKYLVTQMGNDKSIKCEQNLGHDTMYWYKQDSKKFLKIMFSYNNKELIINETVPNRFSPKSPDKAHLNLHINSLELGDSAVYFCASSQEQGRAEAFFGQGTRLTVV.

The chain is built from TRBV6-2 or TRBV6-3 and TRBJ2-5; a weak D match, TRBD2 (5 bases). The germline V and J ends were trimmed by 5 bases and 2 bases, with 18 bases remaining between them. This CDR3 spans 16 amino acids. Germline-derived CDR1 and CDR2 are MNHEY and SVGEGT. In DNA, the CDR3 is TGTGCCAGCAGTAACCTCCCGAGGGAAACACAAGAGACCCAGTACTTC. It translates to CASSNLPRETQETQYF.